A selection of T cell receptor beta chains follows, all from one sample in a study of blood T cell repertoires in COVID-19. Clones were read by immunoSEQ multiplex PCR, and TCRdb kept only the in-frame ones, dropping some. The table lists about 160,000 clones, 65% to 85% of them singletons. Sequences were obtained from PBMCs or T cells enriched from blood (not recorded which). The receptors here all came from a woman in her forties or fifties in a cohort exposed to, infected with or recovered from COVID-19 (not recorded which). CDR3s include the opening cysteine and the closing phenylalanine or tryptophan. Each record gives: clone size, V gene, D gene, J gene, CDR3 DNA, CDR3 protein. A D gene is named only where the DNA matches it firmly. The size field is filled for only some rows; it gives once, few, many or a size class.

.	TRBV29-1	.	TRBJ1-1	TGCAGCGTTGGGGGCTTGAACACTGAAGCTTTCTTT	CSVGGLNTEAFF
.	TRBV6-1	.	TRBJ2-2	TGTGCCAGCAGTGAAAGGGGTGGGACCGGGGAGCTGTTTTTT	CASSERGGTGELFF
.	TRBV2	.	TRBJ1-5	TGTGCCAGCAGTGTGGAGTTGGGGGGAACTCAGCCCCAGCATTTT	CASSVELGGTQPQHF
.	TRBV19	TRBD2	TRBJ2-5	TGTGCCAGTAGTATCGGGCTAGCGGGAGAAGCGGAGACCCAGTACTTC	CASSIGLAGEAETQYF
.	TRBV11-3	.	TRBJ2-3	TGTGCCAGCAGCTTAAGAGGGCAGGGCACAGATACGCAGTATTTT	CASSLRGQGTDTQYF
.	TRBV5-1	TRBD1	TRBJ2-5	TGCGCCAGCAGCTCGCAAACAGCAACACTGGGACAGTTTAAAGAGACCCAGTACTTC	CASSSQTATLGQFKETQYF
once	TRBV2	.	TRBJ2-7	TGTGCCAGCACGCCGCTACGTACCTACGAGCAGTACTTC	CASTPLRTYEQYF
.	TRBV12-3/TRBV12-4	.	TRBJ1-2	TGTGCCAGCAGTTGGGGGAGGGATGGCTACACCTTC	CASSWGRDGYTF
.	TRBV2	TRBD2	TRBJ2-3	TGTGCCAGCCGAAGGACTAGTCTCGGCACAGATACGCAGTATTTT	CASRRTSLGTDTQYF
few	TRBV3-1/TRBV3-2	TRBD2	TRBJ2-1	TGTGCCAGCAGCCAAGGACTAGCGGGGGGGACCTTGGGCTACAATGAGCAGTTCTTC	CASSQGLAGGTLGYNEQFF
.	TRBV2	.	TRBJ2-2	TGTGCCAGCAGTGAAGCGGGGAAGGGACACCAAAATAATACGAACACCGGGGAGCTGTTTTTT	CASSEAGKGHQNNTNTGELFF
.	TRBV6-2/TRBV6-3	.	TRBJ2-7	TGTGCCAGCAGTCAAACTTATGAGAGCTCCTACGAGCAGTACTTC	CASSQTYESSYEQYF
.	TRBV7-3	TRBD2	TRBJ2-3	TGTGCCAGCAGCTATACTAGCGGGGGGGCGAGGAGCACAGATACGCAGTATTTT	CASSYTSGGARSTDTQYF
.	TRBV2	.	TRBJ2-5	TGTGCCAGCAGTGCTGGGGTTAAAGGTGGGAGTAGCCAAGAGACCCAGTACTTC	CASSAGVKGGSSQETQYF
once	TRBV19	TRBD1	TRBJ1-2	TGTGCCAGTAGTATAGATCGCGGGACAGGGGTATACTATGGCTACACCTTC	CASSIDRGTGVYYGYTF
.	TRBV9	TRBD2	TRBJ2-7	TGTGCCAGCAGCGGAGGAGCCCGGGACTACGGCTACGAGCAGTACTTC	CASSGGARDYGYEQYF
.	TRBV7-2	TRBD1	TRBJ2-5	TGTGCCAGTCGGACAGGGGGCCAAGAGACCCAGTACTTC	CASRTGGQETQYF
.	TRBV21-1	.	TRBJ1-5	TGTGCCAGCAGCGGCCCGGTCAGGGGATCCAATCAGCCCCAGCATTTT	CASSGPVRGSNQPQHF
few	TRBV24-1	.	TRBJ1-5	TGTGCCACCAGTGACACTGGACAGTCCGTCCGGGGGGCCCAGCATTTT	CATSDTGQSVRGAQHF
.	TRBV28	TRBD1	TRBJ2-1	TGTGCCAGCAGACCCGGGACAGGGACTTTTTACTCCTACAATGAGCAGTTCTTC	CASRPGTGTFYSYNEQFF
.	TRBV5-4	TRBD1	TRBJ2-7	TGTGCCAGCAGCTTAGACAGGGGGCAGACCTACGAGCAGTACTTC	CASSLDRGQTYEQYF
.	TRBV6-5	.	TRBJ1-1	TGTGCCAGCAGTTACTCGATCTGGGGAGGTACTGAAGCTTTCTTT	CASSYSIWGGTEAFF
.	TRBV9	.	TRBJ1-2	TGTGCCAGCAGCCCAAGGGGAGGAGGCTACACCTTC	CASSPRGGGYTF
.	TRBV3-1/TRBV3-2	.	TRBJ2-7	TGTGCCAGCAGCCAAGAATGGGGCTGGCTCCGGTGGTGCGAGCAGTACTTC	CASSQEWGWLRWCEQYF
.	TRBV5-4	.	TRBJ2-1	TGTGCCAGCAGCTCCACGACTAGAGAAGATGAGCAGTTCTTC	CASSSTTREDEQFF
.	TRBV5-1	TRBD2	TRBJ2-5	TGCGCCAGCAGCTTGGCCAACCGGGGGGGGTGGCAGCAAGAGACCCAGTACTTC	CASSLANRGGWQQETQYF
.	TRBV5-8	TRBD2	TRBJ2-3	TGTGCCAGCAGAAGGTACGGGGGGGCCACAGATACGCAGTATTTT	CASRRYGGATDTQYF
.	TRBV15	TRBD1	TRBJ1-2	TGTGCCACCAGCAGTGACAGGGGGGACTATGGCTACACCTTC	CATSSDRGDYGYTF
.	TRBV4-2	.	TRBJ1-5	TGTGCCAGCAGCCAATATGGGGAGGGGGAGGACAATCAGCCCCAGCATTTT	CASSQYGEGEDNQPQHF
.	TRBV2	TRBD2	TRBJ2-1	TGTGCCAGCAGTCCCAGCCGGGGACTAGCCGACCGCCACAATGAGCAGTTCTTC	CASSPSRGLADRHNEQFF
.	TRBV5-4	TRBD2	TRBJ2-1	TGTGCCAGCAGCCGGAAACTAGCGGAATACAATGAGCAGTTCTTC	CASSRKLAEYNEQFF
.	TRBV27	TRBD2	TRBJ2-2	TGTGCCAGCAGCAGAGGACTAGCGGGGGCCGCGAACACCGGGGAGCTGTTTTTT	CASSRGLAGAANTGELFF
.	TRBV5-1	TRBD1	TRBJ1-1	TGCGCCAGCAGCATGACAGGGTCGGACACTGAAGCTTTCTTT	CASSMTGSDTEAFF
.	TRBV5-5	.	TRBJ2-5	TGTGCCAGCAGCTTGTATCCCGAAGAGACCCAGTACTTC	CASSLYPEETQYF
.	TRBV5-1	TRBD2	TRBJ2-5	TGCGCCAGCAGCTTGTATGCCTCCCCCGGGACTAGCGGGAGATTGCCGTACTTC	CASSLYASPGTSGRLPYF
.	TRBV25-1	TRBD1	TRBJ2-7	TGTGCCAGCTCAAGGGGGCCCTACGAGCAGTACTTC	CASSRGPYEQYF
.	TRBV11-2	.	TRBJ2-2	TGTGCCAGCAGCCCAACAGGGACGAACACCGGGGAGCTGTTTTTT	CASSPTGTNTGELFF
.	TRBV18	.	TRBJ1-1	TGTGCCAGCTCATCCTTAACAGGTACTCTGAACACTGAAGCTTTCTTT	CASSSLTGTLNTEAFF
.	TRBV28	.	TRBJ2-5	TGTGCCAGCAGTTCTCAAGGACTAAGGGAGACCCAGTACTTC	CASSSQGLRETQYF
.	TRBV6-5	TRBD1	TRBJ1-2	TGTGCCAGCAGTCCCGGACAGGGGAACTATGGCTACACCTTC	CASSPGQGNYGYTF
.	TRBV19	.	TRBJ2-1	TGTGCCAGTAGTATCGGACTGGCACCCCAGGCCGTGCAGTTCTTC	CASSIGLAPQAVQFF
once	TRBV5-1	TRBD1	TRBJ1-1	TGCGCCAGCAGCTCCGGTCGAGGGGCGTCTCGGCGACAGGGGGCGGACACTGAAGCTTTCTTT	CASSSGRGASRRQGADTEAFF